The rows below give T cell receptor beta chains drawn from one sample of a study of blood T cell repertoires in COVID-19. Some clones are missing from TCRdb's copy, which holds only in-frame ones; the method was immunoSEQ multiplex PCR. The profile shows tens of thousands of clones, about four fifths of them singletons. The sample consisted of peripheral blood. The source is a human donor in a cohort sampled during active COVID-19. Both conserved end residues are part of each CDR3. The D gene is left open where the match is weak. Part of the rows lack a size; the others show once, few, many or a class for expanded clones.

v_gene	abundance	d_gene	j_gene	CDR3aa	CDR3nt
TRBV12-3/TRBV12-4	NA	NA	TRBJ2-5	CASSRPEGETQYF	TGTGCCAGCAGCCGCCCAGAGGGAGAGACCCAGTACTTC
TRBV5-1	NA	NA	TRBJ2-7	CASRDTYEQYF	TGCGCCAGCCGGGACACCTACGAGCAGTACTTC
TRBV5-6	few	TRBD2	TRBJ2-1	CASSVTSGFEQFF	TGTGCCAGCAGCGTGACTAGCGGGTTTGAGCAGTTCTTC
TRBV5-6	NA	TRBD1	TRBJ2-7	CASRDRLEYEQYF	TGTGCCAGTCGGGACAGGTTGGAGTACGAGCAGTACTTC
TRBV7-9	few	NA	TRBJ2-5	CASSLGHRETQYF	TGTGCCAGCAGCTTAGGGCATCGAGAGACCCAGTACTTC
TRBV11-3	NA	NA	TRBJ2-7	CASSYAGSTYEQYF	TGTGCCAGCAGTTATGCGGGATCAACCTACGAGCAGTACTTC
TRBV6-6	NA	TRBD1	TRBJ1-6	CATSTGDSPLHF	TGTGCCACTTCGACAGGGGATTCACCCCTCCACTTT
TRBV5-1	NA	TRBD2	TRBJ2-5	CASSPTSGKETQYF	TGCGCCAGCAGCCCGACTAGCGGGAAGGAGACCCAGTACTTC
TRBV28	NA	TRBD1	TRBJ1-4	CASSPPTGGNGKLFF	TGTGCCAGCAGTCCCCCGACAGGGGGCAACGGAAAACTGTTTTTT
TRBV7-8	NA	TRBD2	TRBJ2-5	CASSLAGAETQYF	TGTGCCAGCAGCCTAGCGGGAGCTGAGACCCAGTACTTC
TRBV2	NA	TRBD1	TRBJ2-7	CASRGLTGAFSYEQYF	TGTGCCAGCCGCGGTTTGACAGGGGCCTTCTCCTACGAGCAGTACTTC
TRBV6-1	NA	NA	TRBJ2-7	CASSETTGRGYEQYF	TGTGCCAGCAGTGAAACGACAGGGCGGGGCTACGAGCAGTACTTC
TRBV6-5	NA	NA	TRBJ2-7	CASSRGYEQYF	TGTGCCAGCAGTCGGGGGTACGAGCAGTACTTC
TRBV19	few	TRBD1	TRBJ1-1	CASDRVPNTEAFF	TGTGCCAGCGACAGGGTCCCGAACACTGAAGCTTTCTTT
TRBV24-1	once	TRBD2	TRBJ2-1	CATSDPRTSLDEQFF	TGTGCCACCAGTGATCCCCGGACTAGTCTCGATGAGCAGTTCTTC
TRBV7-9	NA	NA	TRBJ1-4	CASSLEGNEKLFF	TGTGCCAGCAGCTTAGAGGGGAATGAAAAACTGTTTTTT
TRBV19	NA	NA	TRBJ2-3	CASSMSAQSGDTQYF	TGTGCCAGTAGTATGAGCGCGCAAAGTGGGGATACGCAGTATTTT
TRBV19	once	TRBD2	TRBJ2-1	CASSIGTSGRAVYNEQFF	TGTGCCAGTAGTATTGGGACTAGCGGGAGGGCCGTCTACAATGAGCAGTTCTTC
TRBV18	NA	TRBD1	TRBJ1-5	CASSHQRDSQHQPQHF	TGTGCCAGCTCACACCAGAGGGACAGCCAACATCAGCCCCAGCATTTT
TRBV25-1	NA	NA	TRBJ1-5	CASSEAGDQPQHF	TGTGCCAGCAGTGAAGCAGGGGATCAGCCCCAGCATTTT
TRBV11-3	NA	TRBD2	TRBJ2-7	CASSPGTSEYEQYF	TGTGCCAGCAGCCCAGGGACTAGCGAGTACGAGCAGTACTTC
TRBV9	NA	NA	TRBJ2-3	CASSRGLRADTQYF	TGTGCCAGCAGCCGCGGTCTTCGGGCAGATACGCAGTATTTT
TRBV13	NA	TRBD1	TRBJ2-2	CASRHRSGTGGTGELFF	TGTGCCAGCAGACACAGATCCGGGACAGGGGGCACCGGGGAGCTGTTTTTT
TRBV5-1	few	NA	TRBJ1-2	CASSLAGFYGYTF	TGCGCCAGCAGCTTGGCGGGATTCTATGGCTACACCTTC
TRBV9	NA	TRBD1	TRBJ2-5	CASSVATGGETQYF	TGTGCCAGCAGCGTAGCAACAGGGGGAGAGACCCAGTACTTC
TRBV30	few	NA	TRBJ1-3	CAWAQGNTIYF	TGTGCCTGGGCCCAAGGAAACACCATATATTTT
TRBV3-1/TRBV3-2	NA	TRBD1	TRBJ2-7	CASSRREGTGRNEQYF	TGTGCCAGCAGCAGAAGGGAAGGGACAGGGAGGAACGAGCAGTACTTC
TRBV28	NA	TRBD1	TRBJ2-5	CASSLGQGAGTQYF	TGTGCCAGCAGTTTAGGGCAGGGGGCTGGGACCCAGTACTTC
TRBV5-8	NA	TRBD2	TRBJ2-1	CASSVGTSGYNEQFF	TGTGCCAGCAGCGTCGGGACTAGTGGGTACAATGAGCAGTTCTTC
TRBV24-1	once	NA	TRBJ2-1	CATSDLRTGRVNEQFF	TGTGCCACCAGTGACCTCAGGACGGGAAGAGTCAATGAGCAGTTCTTC
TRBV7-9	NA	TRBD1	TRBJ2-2	CASSTPTGGATGELFF	TGTGCCAGCAGCACCCCGACAGGGGGCGCTACCGGGGAGCTGTTTTTT
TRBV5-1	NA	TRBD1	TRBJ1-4	CASSFGQGGNEKLFF	TGCGCCAGCAGCTTCGGACAGGGGGGGAATGAAAAACTGTTTTTT
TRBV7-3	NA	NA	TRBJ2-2	CASSLTGSTGELFF	TGTGCCAGCAGCTTAACGGGGAGCACCGGGGAGCTGTTTTTT
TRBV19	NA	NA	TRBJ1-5	CASSIASYSNQPQHF	TGTGCCAGTAGTATAGCGTCTTATAGCAATCAGCCCCAGCATTTT
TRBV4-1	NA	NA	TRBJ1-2	CASSQDERGGYYGYTF	TGCGCCAGCAGCCAAGATGAGCGGGGGGGCTACTATGGCTACACCTTC
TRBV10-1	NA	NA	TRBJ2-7	CASSDPGNGEQYF	TGCGCCAGCAGTGACCCGGGAAATGGAGAGCAGTACTTC
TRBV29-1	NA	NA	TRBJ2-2	CSVTGDRNTGELFF	TGCAGCGTGACAGGAGATAGAAACACCGGGGAGCTGTTTTTT
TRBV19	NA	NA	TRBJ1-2	CASSIPTLGANYGYTF	TGTGCCAGTAGTATCCCCACCTTGGGAGCTAACTATGGCTACACCTTC
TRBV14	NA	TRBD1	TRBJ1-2	CASSQSGTVYGYTF	TGTGCCAGCAGCCAATCTGGGACAGTCTATGGCTACACCTTC
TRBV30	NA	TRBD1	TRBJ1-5	CAWSTGEHQPQHF	TGTGCCTGGTCTACAGGGGAACATCAGCCCCAGCATTTT
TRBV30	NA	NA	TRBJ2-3	CAWSPTDSTDTQYF	TGTGCCTGGAGTCCGACAGACAGCACAGATACGCAGTATTTT
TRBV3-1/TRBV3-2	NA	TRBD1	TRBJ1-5	CASSPNPGQGNQPQHF	TGTGCCAGCAGCCCGAACCCGGGACAGGGCAATCAGCCCCAGCATTTT
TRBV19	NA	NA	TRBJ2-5	CASGPVQETQYF	TGTGCCTCTGGGCCAGTCCAAGAGACCCAGTACTTC
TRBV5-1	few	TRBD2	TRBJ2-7	CASSEMTSGSREQYF	TGCGCCAGCAGCGAGATGACTAGCGGGAGCCGCGAGCAGTACTTC
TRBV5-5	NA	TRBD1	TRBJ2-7	CASSLRQGPGQGYEQYF	TGTGCCAGCAGCCTGAGACAAGGACCGGGACAGGGATACGAGCAGTACTTC
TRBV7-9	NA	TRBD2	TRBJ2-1	CASSLGGGGLSYNEQFF	TGTGCCAGCAGCTTGGGTGGGGGAGGGCTATCCTACAATGAGCAGTTCTTC